The entry below describes one TCR beta chain. This record belongs to a study of blood T cell repertoires in COVID-19. This CDR3 comprises 13 residues. CDR1 LNHDA and CDR2 SQIVND come from the germline V gene (reference sequence). V was trimmed by 6 bases and J by 1 base, leaving 7 bases between them. Sequencing was performed with immunoSEQ multiplex PCR; in TCRdb, only in-frame clones are kept and a portion is missing. This table has 130,000 to 150,000 clones, 70% to 85% appearing once. The TCR comes from a woman older than 75 in a cohort sampled during active or convalescent COVID-19. The V call is TRBV19, the J call TRBJ1-5; D gene uncertain. Input material: peripheral blood. The CDR3: CASRTESNQPQHF. DNA for the CDR3: TGTGCCAGTAGAACAGAGAGCAATCAGCCCCAGCATTTT.